In this sample, the clone carrying this T cell receptor (beta chain) turned up many times. No antigen is known for it. CDR3 length equals 14 residues. With 6 bases removed from V and 5 bases from J, the gap between germline ends came to 14 bases. Germline CDR1 and CDR2: SGHNT and YENEEA. The sample belongs to a study of breast tumors, draining lymph nodes, adjacent tissues. Each CDR3 protein gets one entry after TCRdb re-called the multiplex PCR reads with MiXCR. The repertoire consists of over 100,000 distinct CDR3 sequences, with about 20% occurring once and the leading ten covering around 2.6%. Overall study results and limits: Most tumor T cells seemingly derive from lymph node, then expand in tumor. Tumors had less TCR diversity than lymph nodes, more than nontumor tissue.

Samples came from axillary lymph nodes draining the breast cancer. The receptor was derived from a female donor with breast cancer. Some clones in this sample may be carry-over from other donors' samples. V gene TRBV11-3 combines with J gene TRBJ2-1; D possibly corresponds to TRBD2 (6 bases). Material for sequencing was axillary lymph node tissue. In DNA, the CDR3 is TGTGCCAGCAGTCCGGGACTTCCCAACAATGAGCAGTTCTTC. This sequence encodes CASSPGLPNNEQFF.